These T cell receptor beta chains were read from a single sample in a study of T cell clonotyping in hematopoietic cell transplantation. This table comes from immunoSEQ multiplex PCR, and its TCRdb copy is limited to in-frame clones, with some not included. This sample has 25,000 to 35,000 clones, with 85% to 95% found just once. The sequencing here drew on peripheral blood mononuclear cells, taken before stem cell transplant. The receptor source for this set is a man aged 50 to 60 with acute myeloid leukemia. Some clones in this sample may be carry-over from other donors' samples. Each CDR3 is given with its conserved first and last residue. D genes are given only for firm matches. Clone size is shown for a subset of rows, as once, few, many or a class of expanded clone.

TRBV5-6,TRBJ2-1,NA,few,CASSLGGPNEQFF,TGTGCCAGCAGCTTGGGGGGGCCCAATGAGCAGTTCTTC
TRBV27,TRBJ2-2,NA,NA,CASSLRLVRTGELFF,TGTGCCAGCAGTTTAAGGCTTGTCCGCACCGGGGAGCTGTTTTTT
TRBV5-6,TRBJ2-5,TRBD2,NA,CASSLGEGLAETQYF,TGTGCCAGCAGCTTGGGGGAGGGGTTGGCGGAGACCCAGTACTTC
TRBV5-4,TRBJ1-3,NA,NA,CASSRTQGSSGNTIYF,TGTGCCAGCAGCCGGACTCAGGGAAGCTCTGGAAACACCATATATTTT
TRBV9,TRBJ2-7,NA,once,CASSLQSSSYEQYF,TGTGCCAGCAGTCTTCAGTCCAGCTCCTACGAGCAGTACTTC
TRBV19,TRBJ2-1,NA,NA,CASSIDPPPTENEQFF,TGTGCCAGTAGTATAGATCCGCCTCCGACAGAGAATGAGCAGTTCTTC
TRBV7-2,TRBJ1-1,TRBD1,NA,CASSFTGGTEAFF,TGTGCCAGCAGCTTTACAGGGGGGACTGAAGCTTTCTTT
TRBV7-2,TRBJ1-2,NA,NA,CASSFSGTGDYGYTF,TGTGCCAGCAGTTTCTCCGGGACGGGAGACTATGGCTACACCTTC
TRBV7-8,TRBJ2-1,NA,NA,CASNHKDYLSEQFF,TGTGCCAGCAACCATAAGGACTACTTGAGCGAGCAGTTCTTC
TRBV27,TRBJ2-1,NA,NA,CASSFQRSYNEQFF,TGTGCCAGCAGTTTCCAACGGTCCTACAATGAGCAGTTCTTC
TRBV28,TRBJ1-4,TRBD1,NA,CASGQGTVYEKLFF,TGTGCCAGCGGCCAGGGGACAGTCTATGAAAAACTGTTTTTT
TRBV9,TRBJ2-7,NA,NA,CASSRQSSYEQYF,TGTGCCAGCAGCCGACAGAGCTCCTACGAGCAGTACTTC
TRBV10-1,TRBJ2-2,TRBD1,NA,CASSPRTGDTGELFF,TGCGCCAGCAGTCCTCGGACAGGGGATACCGGGGAGCTGTTTTTT
TRBV7-2,TRBJ2-2,NA,NA,CASSLGQNTRELFF,TGTGCCAGCAGCTTAGGGCAGAACACCAGGGAGCTGTTTTTT
TRBV9,TRBJ1-1,NA,NA,CASSTMYGTEAFF,TGTGCCAGCAGCACTATGTATGGCACTGAAGCTTTCTTT
TRBV7-9,TRBJ1-2,TRBD1,NA,CASSSRDSPYGYTF,TGTGCCAGCAGCAGCCGGGACAGCCCTTATGGCTACACCTTC
TRBV30,TRBJ2-5,NA,NA,CAWSVLQQETQYF,TGTGCCTGGAGTGTTCTGCAGCAAGAGACCCAGTACTTC
TRBV19,TRBJ2-7,NA,NA,CASSIQGRTYEQYF,TGTGCCAGTAGTATACAGGGGCGGACCTACGAGCAGTACTTC
TRBV10-1,TRBJ1-1,NA,NA,CASSEGLSEDTEAFF,TGCGCCAGCAGTGAAGGTCTCAGCGAGGACACTGAAGCTTTCTTT
TRBV6-6,TRBJ2-3,NA,NA,CASSYSKGRTDTQYF,TGTGCCAGCAGTTACTCGAAGGGCCGCACAGATACGCAGTATTTT
TRBV27,TRBJ2-7,TRBD1,NA,CASSLAAGQGYEQYF,TGTGCCAGCAGTTTAGCAGCGGGACAGGGGTACGAGCAGTACTTC
TRBV5-5,TRBJ1-2,TRBD1,few,CASSPRTGSSGYGYTF,TGTGCCAGCAGCCCACGGACAGGCTCTTCGGGCTATGGCTACACCTTC